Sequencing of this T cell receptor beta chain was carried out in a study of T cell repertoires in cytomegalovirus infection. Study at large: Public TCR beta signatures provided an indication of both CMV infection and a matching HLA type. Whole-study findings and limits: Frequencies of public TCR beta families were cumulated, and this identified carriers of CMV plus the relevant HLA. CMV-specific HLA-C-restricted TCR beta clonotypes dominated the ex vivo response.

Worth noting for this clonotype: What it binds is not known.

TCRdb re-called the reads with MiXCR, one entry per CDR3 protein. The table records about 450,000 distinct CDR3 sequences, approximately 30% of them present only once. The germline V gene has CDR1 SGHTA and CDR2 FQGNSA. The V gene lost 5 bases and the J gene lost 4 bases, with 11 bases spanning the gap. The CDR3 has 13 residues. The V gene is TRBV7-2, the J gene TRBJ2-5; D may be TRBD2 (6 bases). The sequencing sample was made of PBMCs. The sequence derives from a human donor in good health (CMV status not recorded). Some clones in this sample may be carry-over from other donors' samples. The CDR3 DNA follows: TGTGCCAGCAGCCCCCAAGCGGGAGAGACCCAGTACTTC. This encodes CASSPQAGETQYF.